This entry concerns a single T cell receptor (beta chain). The CDR3 runs 15 residues. Germline loops: CDR1 SGHVS, CDR2 FQNEAQ. The sample comes from a study of T cells expressing NK-cell markers. One entry per CDR3 protein, without DNA, is what TCRdb gives after re-calling the 5' RACE reads. The sample's table shows about 460,000 distinct CDR3 sequences. The sample taken for sequencing was blood T cells: a sorted CD56 or NKG2C T cell subset, CD4+ or CD8+ T cells, or bulk PBMC T cells (not recorded which). The source is a woman in her 50s in good health. This chain connects TRBV7-8 to TRBJ2-1; TCRdb indicates TRBD2, and absent DNA this call remains unverified. The CDR3 sequence: CASSPGTSRMAEQFF.